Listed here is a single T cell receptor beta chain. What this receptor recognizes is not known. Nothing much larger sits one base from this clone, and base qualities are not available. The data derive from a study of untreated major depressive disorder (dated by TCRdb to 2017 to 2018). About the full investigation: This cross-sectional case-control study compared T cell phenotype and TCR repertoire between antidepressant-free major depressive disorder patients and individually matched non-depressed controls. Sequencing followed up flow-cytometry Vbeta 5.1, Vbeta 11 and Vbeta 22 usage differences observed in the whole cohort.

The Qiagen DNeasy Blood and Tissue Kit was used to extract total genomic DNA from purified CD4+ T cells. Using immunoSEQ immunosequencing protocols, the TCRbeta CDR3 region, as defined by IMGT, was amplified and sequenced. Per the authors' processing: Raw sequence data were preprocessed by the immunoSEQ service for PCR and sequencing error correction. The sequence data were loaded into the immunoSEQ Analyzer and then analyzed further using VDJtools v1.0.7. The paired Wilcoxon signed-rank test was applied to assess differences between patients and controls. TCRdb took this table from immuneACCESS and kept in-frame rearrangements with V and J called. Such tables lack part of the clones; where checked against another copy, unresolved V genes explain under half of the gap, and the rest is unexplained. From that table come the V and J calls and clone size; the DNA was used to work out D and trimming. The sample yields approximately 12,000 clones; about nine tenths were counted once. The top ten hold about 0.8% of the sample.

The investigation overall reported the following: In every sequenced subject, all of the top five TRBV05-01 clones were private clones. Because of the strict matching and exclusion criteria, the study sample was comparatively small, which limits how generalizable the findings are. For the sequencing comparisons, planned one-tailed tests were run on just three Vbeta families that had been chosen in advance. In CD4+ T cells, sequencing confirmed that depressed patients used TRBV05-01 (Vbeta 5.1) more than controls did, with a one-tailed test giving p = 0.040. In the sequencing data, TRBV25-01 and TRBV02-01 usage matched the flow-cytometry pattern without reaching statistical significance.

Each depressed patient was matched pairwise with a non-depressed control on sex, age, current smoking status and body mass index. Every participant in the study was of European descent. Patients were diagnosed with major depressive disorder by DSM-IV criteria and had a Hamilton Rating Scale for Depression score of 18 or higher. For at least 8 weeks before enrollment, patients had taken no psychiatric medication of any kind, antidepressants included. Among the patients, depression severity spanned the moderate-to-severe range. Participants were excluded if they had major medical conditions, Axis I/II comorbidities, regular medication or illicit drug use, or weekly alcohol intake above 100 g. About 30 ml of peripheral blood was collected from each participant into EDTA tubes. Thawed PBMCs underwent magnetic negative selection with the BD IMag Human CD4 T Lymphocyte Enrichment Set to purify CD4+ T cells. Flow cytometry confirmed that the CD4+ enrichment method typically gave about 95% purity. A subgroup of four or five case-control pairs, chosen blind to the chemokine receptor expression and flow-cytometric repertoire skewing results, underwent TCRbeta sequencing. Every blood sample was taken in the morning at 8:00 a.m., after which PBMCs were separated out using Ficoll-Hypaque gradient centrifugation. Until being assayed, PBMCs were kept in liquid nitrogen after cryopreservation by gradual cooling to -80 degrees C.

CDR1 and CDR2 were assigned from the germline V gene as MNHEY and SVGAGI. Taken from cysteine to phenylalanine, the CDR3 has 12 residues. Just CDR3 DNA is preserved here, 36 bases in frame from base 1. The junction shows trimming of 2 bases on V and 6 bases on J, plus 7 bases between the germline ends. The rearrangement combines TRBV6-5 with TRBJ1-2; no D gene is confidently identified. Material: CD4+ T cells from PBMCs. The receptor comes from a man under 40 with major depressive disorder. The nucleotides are TGTGCCAGCAGTTACGGTTCTCATGGCTACACCTTC. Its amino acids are CASSYGSHGYTF.